This entry concerns a single TCR beta chain. No antigen is known for it. This entry is derived from a study of cytomegalovirus exposure and HLA in healthy donors. General observations from the study: Data from an earlier analysis indicated that most TCR beta V segments were productive either about 87% or about 30% of the time.

Use of 60 Vbeta and 13 Jbeta primers characterized the PCR. The assay was immunoSEQ multiplex PCR, and TCRdb's table has in-frame clones only and misses some. Among some 150,000 clones listed, less than 80% were seen once. Trimming at V came to 6 bases and at J to 4 bases, leaving 3 bases not matched to a gene. The CDR3 spans 15 residues. Germline V gene sequence: CDR1 MNHNS, CDR2 SASEGT. Sequencing was carried out using PBMCs. The rearrangement joins TRBV6-1 to TRBJ1-6; 10 nucleotides line up with TRBD1. This clonotype originated in a man in his forties in good health and CMV-seronegative. Here the CDR3 DNA reads TGTGCCAGCAGACGACAGGGGGCGTATAATTCACCCCTCCACTTT. Protein: CASRRQGAYNSPLHF.